This TCR beta chain originates from a study of CD8 T cells in Susac syndrome. The CDR3 loop spans 18 amino acids. CDR1 is MNHEY and CDR2 is SMNVEV in the germline V gene (reference sequence). V lost 3 bases and J 2 bases, leaving 22 bases between the germline ends. Random hexamers were used to reverse transcribe the RNA input (about 0.5 to 1 ug). TCR beta CDR3 was amplified by immunoSEQ covering 54 Vbeta and 13 Jbeta. Via MiXCR, TCRdb re-called the immunoSEQ multiplex PCR reads, giving one row per CDR3 protein. The data contain tens of thousands of distinct CDR3 sequences, about 92% of them singletons. High-throughput TCR beta sequencing covered peripheral CD8+ and CD4+ T cells. FACS was used to enrich TEMRA cells, whereas the CD8+ and CD4+ T cells were obtained by negative isolation.

The receptor's source is a human donor with Susac syndrome. The material sequenced was CD4+ T cells from PBMCs. The chain is built from TRBV27 and TRBJ1-1; D perhaps matches TRBD1 (6 bases). CDR3 residues: CASSFSLPKGHENTEAFF. The CDR3 DNA follows: TGTGCCAGCAGTTTTAGTCTCCCTAAGGGACACGAAAACACTGAAGCTTTCTTT.